Below, 20 T cell receptor beta chains from the same sample are listed, as sequenced in a study of cytomegalovirus exposure and HLA in healthy donors. PCR involved 60 Vbeta and 13 Jbeta primers. The method was immunoSEQ multiplex PCR; TCRdb's version includes in-frame clones alone and lacks a portion of them. The specimen's table records fewer than 150,000 clones. The specimen sequenced was PBMCs. The receptors stem from a man in his forties in good health and CMV-seronegative.

This chain uses TRBV5-6 with TRBJ2-1, with D maybe TRBD2 (6 bases). The germline V gene encodes CDR1 SGHDT and CDR2 YYEEEE. The germline V and J ends were trimmed by 4 bases and 0 bases, with 14 bases remaining between them. The CDR3 runs to 16 residues. The CDR3: CASSGGYRSSYNEQFF. CDR3 bases: TGTGCCAGCAGCGGGGGGTACAGGAGCTCCTACAATGAGCAGTTCTTC.

This chain connects TRBV19 to TRBJ1-4; D unresolved. V was cut by 4 bases and J by 12 bases, with 12 bases left in between. The CDR3 runs 12 residues. Germline values: CDR1 LNHDA, CDR2 SQIVND (reference sequence). In DNA, the CDR3 is TGTGCCAGTAGTACTAAATTCGAGGAACTGTTTTTT. This codes for CASSTKFEELFF. Variable domain in full (rest from reference TRBV19 and TRBJ1-4): DGGITQSPKYLFRKEGQNVTLSCEQNLNHDAMYWYRQDPGQGLRLIYYSQIVNDFQKGDIAEGYSVSREKKESFPLTVTSAQKNPTAFYLCASSTKFEELFFGSGTQLSVL.

The chain carries TRBV7-3 and TRBJ2-2; D call uncertain. Between the trimmed V and J ends, which lost 3 bases and 3 bases, there was a span of 20 bases. The CDR3 covers 18 residues. Per germline, CDR1 SGHTA and CDR2 FQGTGA. This CDR3 reads CASSFSPVANPYTGELFF. DNA for the CDR3: TGTGCCAGCAGCTTTAGCCCCGTAGCCAATCCCTACACCGGGGAGCTGTTTTTT.

V and J are TRBV5-4 and TRBJ2-6; D is undetermined. The CDR3 has 16 residues. Per the germline V gene, CDR1 is SGHNT and CDR2 is YYREEE (reference sequence). The V gene lost 1 base and the J gene lost 0 bases, with 8 bases spanning the gap. The CDR3 sequence is CASSLNEISGANVLTF. DNA of the CDR3: TGTGCCAGCAGCTTGAACGAGATCTCTGGGGCCAACGTCCTGACTTTC.

The genes are TRBV9 and TRBJ2-7, with 9 bases identical to TRBD1. V gave up 4 bases and J gave up 2 bases; unmatched junction bases: 7. Germline values: CDR1 SGDLS, CDR2 YYNGEE. The CDR3 loop spans 15 amino acids. Written as DNA, the CDR3 is TGTGCCAGCAGCCCCGGAGGGACAGGGACCTACGAGCAGTACTTC. This translates into CASSPGGTGTYEQYF.

The chain joins TRBV28 to TRBJ2-7; TRBD2 matches at 7 bases. Trimming took 2 bases from V and 0 from J; bases not matched to a gene: 7. Germline V gene sequence: CDR1 MDHEN, CDR2 SYDVKM. This CDR3 region has 16 residues. The CDR3 bases are TGTGCCAGCAGTTTAACCCTAGCGGCCCTCTCCTACGAGCAGTACTTC. The encoded protein is CASSLTLAALSYEQYF.

The chain couples TRBV5-8 to TRBJ2-7; 9 bases are a match to TRBD1. The trim removed 0 bases at V and 2 bases at J, leaving 9 bases unmatched. Looked up from germline, CDR1 is SGHTS and CDR2 is YDEGEE. The CDR3 contains 17 residues. CDR3 nucleotides: TGTGCCAGCAGCTTGGTAAGGGGGACAGGGACTGCCTACGAGCAGTACTTC. Translation: CASSLVRGTGTAYEQYF.

This chain connects TRBV18 to TRBJ2-1; no clear D gene. CDR1 is KGHSH, CDR2 LQKENI, per germline. Deletions cut 2 bases from V and 5 bases from J, with 7 bases between. This CDR3 is built from 13 residues. The DNA for the CDR3 is TGTGCCAGCTCACCAACAACAGACAATGAGCAGTTCTTC. Its protein product is CASSPTTDNEQFF.

The chain uses TRBV5-4 and TRBJ2-2; 11 bases agree with TRBD1. V shed 3 bases and J 8 bases; nucleotides not matched to a gene: 6. Germline CDR1 is SGHNT and CDR2 is YYREEE (reference sequence). This CDR3 region has 15 residues. The CDR3 DNA reads as TGTGCCAGCAGCTCCCTGGGACAGGGGGAGGGGGAGCTGTTTTTT. This encodes CASSSLGQGEGELFF.

The V call is TRBV7-3, the J call TRBJ2-2; TRBD2 matches at 7 bases. This CDR3 is 16 amino acids long. The junction had 4 bases not matched to a gene; V was cut back by 1 base and J by 2 bases. Germline CDR1 reads SGHTA; CDR2 reads FQGTGA. The CDR3 here is CASSLNGGSNTGELFF. The CDR3 DNA follows: TGTGCCAGCAGCTTAAATGGCGGGAGCAACACCGGGGAGCTGTTTTTT. The whole variable domain, remainder taken from reference TRBV7-3 and TRBJ2-2, is GAGVSQTPSNKVTEKGKYVELRCDPISGHTALYWYRQSLGQGPEFLIYFQGTGAADDSGLPNDRFFAVRPEGSVSTLKIQRTERGDSAVYLCASSLNGGSNTGELFFGEGSRLTVL.

This chain uses TRBV19 with TRBJ1-2; 7 bases line up with TRBD1. The CDR3 is 13 amino acids. The germline V gene encodes CDR1 LNHDA and CDR2 SQIVND (reference sequence). The V gene end was trimmed by 5 bases and the J gene end by 8 bases; junction bases not matched to a gene: 8. DNA of the CDR3: TGTGCCAGTAGTTTCCGGGACAGTGGAGGCTACACCTTC. This sequence encodes CASSFRDSGGYTF.

This chain uses TRBV4-3 with TRBJ1-2; 7 bases are a match to TRBD1. The CDR3 length is 17 residues. With 1 base clipped from V and 4 bases from J, the junction kept 12 bases outside the gene matches. Germline CDR1 LGHNA, CDR2 YSLEER. The CDR3: CASSQADRPNPLYGYTF. CDR3 in DNA: TGCGCCAGCAGCCAAGCGGACAGGCCAAACCCCCTCTATGGCTACACCTTC.

The J gene is TRBJ1-1, the V gene TRBV7-2, with TRBD1 as a possible D gene (5 bases). CDR3 length: 16 amino acids. Between the trimmed V and J ends, which lost 1 base and 3 bases, there was a span of 15 bases. CDR1 is SGHTA and CDR2 is FQGNSA in the germline V gene. In DNA, the CDR3 is TGTGCCAGCAGCTTAGAGGGGCTAATTCGGGACACTGAAGCTTTCTTT. Translation: CASSLEGLIRDTEAFF.

The V gene is TRBV19, the J gene TRBJ1-2; weak D call: TRBD1 (5 bases). Trimming removed 4 bases from V and 9 bases from J, with 18 bases in between. The CDR3 sequence is 14 residues long. CDR1 LNHDA and CDR2 SQIVND come from the germline V gene (reference sequence). The CDR3, as DNA: TGTGCCAGTAGTACCCTCAAGGGGATTGGCAGCTACACCTTC. This encodes CASSTLKGIGSYTF.

This chain joins TRBV28 and TRBJ2-2; 9 bases fit TRBD1. Germline V gives CDR1 MDHEN, CDR2 SYDVKM. The CDR3 is 14 amino acids. Trimming cost V 6 bases and J 7 bases; bases outside gene matches: 6. The CDR3 protein is CASSSTGGSGELFF. DNA for the CDR3: TGTGCCAGCAGCTCAACAGGGGGCAGCGGGGAGCTGTTTTTT.

This sequence joins TRBV9 and TRBJ2-3; 8 nucleotides line up with TRBD2. The length of the CDR3 is 16 residues. With 4 bases clipped from V and 2 bases from J, the junction kept 9 bases outside the gene matches. CDR1 and CDR2 (germline): SGDLS, YYNGEE. CDR3 DNA sequence: TGTGCCAGCAGCCCCCAGGGACTAGGAGACACAGATACGCAGTATTTT. It is translated as CASSPQGLGDTDTQYF.

With regard to this clone: The same CDR3 is also encoded by other DNA sequences in this sample. The chain has TRBV2 and TRBJ2-3; the match to TRBD2 covers 9 bases. V dropped 6 bases and J dropped 3; count of bases not matched to a gene: 4. Germline loops: CDR1 SNHLY, CDR2 FYNNEI. The CDR3 has 14 residues. CDR3 nucleotide sequence: TGTGCCAGCAGCCTGACTAGCGGAACAGATACGCAGTATTTT. This gives the protein CASSLTSGTDTQYF.

CDR3 sequence reads: CASSPTGGWNSPLHF. The CDR3 DNA is TGTGCCAGCAGCCCAACGGGGGGCTGGAATTCACCCCTCCACTTT. The chain couples TRBV7-3 to TRBJ1-6; D possibly corresponds to TRBD1 (6 bases). V was pared by 5 bases and J by 7 bases, with 15 bases between. CDR1 and CDR2 from the germline V gene are SGHTA and FQGTGA. The CDR3 covers 15 residues.

This chain links TRBV4-3 with TRBJ2-2; D remains unclear. Trimming cost V 0 bases and J 5 bases, with 10 bases left between them. The CDR3 covers 15 residues. Germline V gene sequence: CDR1 LGHNA, CDR2 YSLEER. The CDR3 sequence is CASSQEPTETGELFF. CDR3 sequence (DNA): TGCGCCAGCAGCCAAGAGCCAACGGAGACCGGGGAGCTGTTTTTT.

The rearrangement uses TRBV2 and TRBJ2-2, with TRBD2 as a possible D gene (5 bases). Germline CDR1 and CDR2: SNHLY and FYNNEI. The CDR3 runs 13 residues. Trimming shortened V by 6 bases and J by 3 bases, and 8 bases separated the two germline ends. The CDR3 loop reads CASREGYTGELFF. CDR3 DNA: TGTGCCAGCAGAGAGGGCTACACCGGGGAGCTGTTTTTT. Full variable domain (rest looked up from reference TRBV2 and TRBJ2-2): EPEVTQTPSHQVTQMGQEVILRCVPISNHLYFYWYRQILGQKVEFLVSFYNNEISEKSEIFDDQFSVERPDGSNFTLKIRSTKLEDSAMYFCASREGYTGELFFGEGSRLTVL.